Below are 16 T cell receptor beta chains sequenced from a single sample in a study of shared clonotypes between healthy human individuals. The data were produced by immunoSEQ multiplex PCR, yet TCRdb's version contains in-frame clones alone and is incomplete. The sample shows millions of clones, about 92% of them seen only once. The naive CD8 subset, CD45RO-negative cells positively selected for CCR7, excluded terminally differentiated effector memory CD45RA+ cells. Sequencing was carried out using naive CD8+ T cells from PBMCs. The receptors stem from a young man in good health. Some clones in this sample may be carry-over from other donors' samples.

On this clone itself: The same CDR3 arises from other DNA sequences in this sample as well. This chain uses TRBV30 with TRBJ2-7, with 7 bases that match TRBD2. The CDR3 totals 13 residues. Germline values: CDR1 GTSNPN, CDR2 SVGIG (reference sequence). V gave up 0 bases and J gave up 3 bases; unmatched junction bases: 2. The DNA for the CDR3 is TGTGCCTGGAGTGTGGCGGGAGACTACGAGCAGTACTTC. Its translation: CAWSVAGDYEQYF.

This clone was detected only a few times. DNA of the CDR3: TGTGCCATCAGTGATGGGACAGGGGGCGCGCAGGGCTACACCTTC. This gives the protein CAISDGTGGAQGYTF. The chain links TRBV10-3 to TRBJ1-2; the match to TRBD1 covers 12 bases. The V segment lost 3 bases and the J segment 8 bases; nucleotides outside the gene matches: 7. The germline gives CDR1 ENHRY, CDR2 SYGVKD. This CDR3 contains 15 residues.

Details on this clone: This specimen includes other DNA sequences encoding the same CDR3. The V gene is TRBV9, the J gene TRBJ1-4; 8 nucleotides match TRBD1. Germline-derived CDR1 and CDR2 are SGDLS and YYNGEE. Unmatched junction bases numbered 3, after V lost 0 bases and J lost 8 bases. The CDR3 is 14 amino acids. The CDR3: CASSVGDRGEKLFF. CDR3 nucleotide sequence: TGTGCCAGCAGCGTAGGCGACAGGGGAGAAAAACTGTTTTTT.

The chain employs TRBV4-3 and TRBJ2-1, with 7 nucleotides matching TRBD2. Germline CDR1 is LGHNA and CDR2 is YSLEER. The CDR3 runs to 15 residues. The V segment lost 3 bases and the J segment 7 bases; nucleotides outside the gene matches: 9. The CDR3 region is CASSQGSSGGNEQFF. The CDR3 DNA reads TGCGCCAGCAGCCAGGGTTCTAGCGGAGGTAATGAGCAGTTCTTC.

This clone was found once. J is TRBJ2-2 and V is TRBV11-2; 8 bases map to TRBD2. Germline loops: CDR1 SGHAT, CDR2 FQNNGV. Trimming removed 1 base from V and 0 bases from J; junction bases left unmatched: 7. This CDR3 has 18 amino acids. The CDR3 spells CASSLGFGSGTNTGELFF. The CDR3 DNA sequence: TGTGCCAGCAGCTTAGGTTTTGGTAGCGGGACGAACACCGGGGAGCTGTTTTTT.

This clone was counted a few times. The chain uses TRBV7-3 and TRBJ1-5, with D unresolved. Per the germline V gene, CDR1 is SGHTA and CDR2 is FQGTGA. The CDR3 is 11 amino acids. Trimming cost V 8 bases and J 7 bases, with 9 bases left between them. This CDR3 reads CASPYWQPQHF. Written as DNA, the CDR3 is TGTGCCAGCCCCTACTGGCAGCCCCAGCATTTT.

This sequence joins TRBV4-1 and TRBJ2-2; 7 nucleotides line up with TRBD1. Germline CDR1 MGHRA, CDR2 YSYEKL. The CDR3 is made up of 15 amino acids. V was clipped by 0 bases and J by 5 bases; unmatched bases: 3. The CDR3 nucleotides read TGCGCCAGCAGCCAAGACGAACAGGGGACCGGGGAGCTGTTTTTT. It specifies CASSQDEQGTGELFF.

J is TRBJ1-1 and V is TRBV4-3; D gene uncertain. This CDR3 comprises 15 residues. The V end lost 1 base, the J end lost 0 bases, and 9 bases lay between the germline ends. Per germline, CDR1 LGHNA and CDR2 YSLEER. The CDR3 loop reads CASSQGRHLNTEAFF. The CDR3 region has the DNA TGCGCCAGCAGCCAAGGCAGACACCTGAACACTGAAGCTTTCTTT.

V gene TRBV7-9 combines with J gene TRBJ1-2, with D possibly matching TRBD1 (6 bases). V lost 1 base, J lost 8 bases, and 14 bases lay in between. The CDR3 sequence is 14 residues long. The germline V gene has CDR1 SEHNR and CDR2 FQNEAQ (reference sequence). The CDR3 spells CASSLDRTASGYTF. DNA of the CDR3: TGTGCCAGCAGCTTAGACAGGACAGCGAGCGGCTACACCTTC.

J is TRBJ2-1 and V is TRBV7-8; 11 bases are shared with TRBD2. Germline-derived CDR1 and CDR2 are SGHVS and FQNEAQ. CDR3 length: 15 amino acids. V was clipped by 8 bases and J by 9 bases; unmatched bases: 12. The CDR3 region is CASRTGSGRVGEQFF. CDR3 sequence (DNA): TGTGCCAGCCGAACGGGTAGCGGGAGGGTGGGTGAGCAGTTCTTC.

The V and J genes are TRBV11-2 and TRBJ1-3; D unresolved. The germline V and J ends were trimmed by 4 bases and 6 bases, with 13 bases remaining between them. The CDR3 extends over 14 amino acids. From germline, CDR1 is SGHAT and CDR2 FQNNGV. The CDR3 DNA sequence: TGTGCCAGCAGCTCTACCGGGCTCATAAACACCATATATTTT. Its protein is CASSSTGLINTIYF.

The genes are TRBV5-1 and TRBJ2-5; D is ambiguous. Trimming took 1 base from V and 4 from J, leaving 14 bases between them. Germline CDR1 and CDR2: SGHRS and YFSETQ. CDR3 length: 15 amino acids. The CDR3 DNA reads as TGCGCCAGCAGCTTGTACCAACTGCCGGGAGAGACCCAGTACTTC. It is translated as CASSLYQLPGETQYF.

The table lists this clone with a count of one. The V gene is TRBV10-3, the J gene TRBJ1-1; TRBD1 agrees at 7 bases. The J segment lost 1 base and the V segment lost 4 bases, leaving 12 bases of the junction unmatched. The length of the CDR3 is 17 residues. Germline V gives CDR1 ENHRY, CDR2 SYGVKD. The CDR3 sequence: CAISAWGTEQRNTEAFF. CDR3 in DNA: TGTGCCATCAGTGCCTGGGGGACAGAACAGAGGAACACTGAAGCTTTCTTT.

The chain employs TRBV5-1 and TRBJ2-7, with 8 bases identical to TRBD1. With V trimmed by 4 bases and J by 3 bases, 6 bases remained unmatched. In germline, CDR1 is SGHRS, CDR2 YFSETQ. The CDR3 has 14 residues. The CDR3 nucleotides are TGCGCCAGCAGCGCCGGGACAGGAGTCTACGAGCAGTACTTC. It is translated as CASSAGTGVYEQYF.

V is TRBV9 and J is TRBJ2-1, with TRBD2 as a possible D gene (6 bases). V lost 0 bases to trimming and J lost 4 bases, with 11 bases between them. This CDR3 has 15 residues. Germline V gene lookup returns CDR1 SGDLS and CDR2 YYNGEE. The CDR3 region is CASSVGGRMYNEQFF. The CDR3 DNA is TGTGCCAGCAGCGTAGGGGGGAGGATGTACAATGAGCAGTTCTTC.

This clone was seen a few times. The chain links TRBV27 to TRBJ2-1; TRBD1 agrees at 7 bases. The CDR3 runs to 17 residues. V shed 3 bases, J shed 0 bases, and the junction held 8 bases outside the gene matches. Germline CDR1 reads MNHEY; CDR2 reads SMNVEV (reference sequence). CDR3 region: CASSFPVQGSSYNEQFF. The CDR3 DNA sequence: TGTGCCAGCAGTTTTCCCGTACAGGGGAGCTCCTACAATGAGCAGTTCTTC.